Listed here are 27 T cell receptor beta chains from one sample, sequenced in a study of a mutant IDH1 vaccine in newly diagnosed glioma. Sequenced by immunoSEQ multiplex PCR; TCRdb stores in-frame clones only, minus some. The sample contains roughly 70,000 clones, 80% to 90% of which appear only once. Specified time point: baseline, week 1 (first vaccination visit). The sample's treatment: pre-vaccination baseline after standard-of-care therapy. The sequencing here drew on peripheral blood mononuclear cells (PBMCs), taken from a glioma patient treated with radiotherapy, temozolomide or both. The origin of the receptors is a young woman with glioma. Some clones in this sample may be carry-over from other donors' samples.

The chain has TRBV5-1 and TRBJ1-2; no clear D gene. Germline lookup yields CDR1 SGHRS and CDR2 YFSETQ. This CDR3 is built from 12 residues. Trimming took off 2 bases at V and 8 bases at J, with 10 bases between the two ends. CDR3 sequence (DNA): TGCGCCAGCAGCTTCGAGGGAGGGGGCTACACCTTC. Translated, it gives CASSFEGGGYTF.

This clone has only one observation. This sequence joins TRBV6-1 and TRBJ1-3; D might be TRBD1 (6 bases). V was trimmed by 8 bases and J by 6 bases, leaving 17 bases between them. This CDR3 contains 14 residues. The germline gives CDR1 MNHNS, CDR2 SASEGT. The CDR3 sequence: CASLTWTAENTIYF. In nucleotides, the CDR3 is TGTGCCAGCCTAACCTGGACAGCCGAAAACACCATATATTTT.

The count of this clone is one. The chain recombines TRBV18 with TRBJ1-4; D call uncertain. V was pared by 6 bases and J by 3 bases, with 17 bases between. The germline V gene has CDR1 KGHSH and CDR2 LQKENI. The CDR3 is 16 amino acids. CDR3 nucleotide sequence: TGTGCCAGCTCGCCCCTTACTTCGGGAGCTAATGAAAAACTGTTTTTT. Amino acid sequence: CASSPLTSGANEKLFF. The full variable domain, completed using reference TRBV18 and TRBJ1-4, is NAGVMQNPRHLVRRRGQEARLRCSPMKGHSHVYWYRQLPEEGLKFMVYLQKENIIDESGMPKERFSAEFPKEGPSILRIQQVVRGDSAAYFCASSPLTSGANEKLFFGSGTQLSVL.

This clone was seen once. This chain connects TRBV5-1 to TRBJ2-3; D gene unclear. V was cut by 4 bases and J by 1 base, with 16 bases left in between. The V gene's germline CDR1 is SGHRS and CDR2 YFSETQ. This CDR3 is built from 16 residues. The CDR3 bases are TGCGCCAGCAGCCACTCCGGGCGCGGCGGCACAGATACGCAGTATTTT. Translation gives CASSHSGRGGTDTQYF.

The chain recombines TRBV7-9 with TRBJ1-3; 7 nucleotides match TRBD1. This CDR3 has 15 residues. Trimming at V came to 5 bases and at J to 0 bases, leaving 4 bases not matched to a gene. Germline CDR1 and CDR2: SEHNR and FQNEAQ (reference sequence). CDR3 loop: CASSRDSSSGNTIYF. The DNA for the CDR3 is TGTGCCAGCAGCCGGGACAGTTCCTCTGGAAACACCATATATTTT.

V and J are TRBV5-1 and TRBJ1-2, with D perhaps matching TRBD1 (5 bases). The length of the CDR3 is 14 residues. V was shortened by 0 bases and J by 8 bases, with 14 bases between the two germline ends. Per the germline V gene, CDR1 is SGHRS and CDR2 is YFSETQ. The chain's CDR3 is CASSLVQGGHGYTF. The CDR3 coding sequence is TGCGCCAGCAGCTTGGTGCAGGGTGGTCACGGCTACACCTTC.

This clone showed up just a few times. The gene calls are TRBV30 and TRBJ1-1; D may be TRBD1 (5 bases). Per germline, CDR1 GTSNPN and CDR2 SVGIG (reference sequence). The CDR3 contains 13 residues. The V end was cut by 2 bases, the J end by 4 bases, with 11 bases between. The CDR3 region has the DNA TGTGCCTGGAGTCCCTCGGGGGGCACTGAAGCTTTCTTT. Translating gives CAWSPSGGTEAFF.

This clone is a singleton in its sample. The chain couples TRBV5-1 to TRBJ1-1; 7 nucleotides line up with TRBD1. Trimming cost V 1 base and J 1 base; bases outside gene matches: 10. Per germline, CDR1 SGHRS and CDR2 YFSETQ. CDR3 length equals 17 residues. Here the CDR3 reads CASSLPLPQGGNTEAFF. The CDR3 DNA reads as TGCGCCAGCAGCTTGCCTCTACCGCAGGGGGGGAACACTGAAGCTTTCTTT.

This CDR3 reads CASSVQDNQPQHF. The CDR3 DNA follows: TGTGCCAGCAGCGTCCAGGATAATCAGCCCCAGCATTTT. The chain combines TRBV7-2 with TRBJ1-5, with D hard to call. V shed 5 bases and J shed 4 bases, with 9 bases lying between them. The CDR3 spans 13 residues. The V gene's germline CDR1 is SGHTA and CDR2 FQGNSA.

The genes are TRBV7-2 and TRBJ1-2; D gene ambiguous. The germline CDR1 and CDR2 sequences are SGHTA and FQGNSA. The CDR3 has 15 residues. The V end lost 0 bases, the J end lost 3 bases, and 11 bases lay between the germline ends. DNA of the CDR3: TGTGCCAGCAGCTTAGCAGGGATTAGATACTATGGCTACACCTTC. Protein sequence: CASSLAGIRYYGYTF.

CDR3 nucleotides: TGTGCCAGCAGTGGATTCCCCACCGGGGAGCTGTTTTTT. Protein sequence: CASSGFPTGELFF. The chain has TRBV6-1 and TRBJ2-2; no firm D call. CDR1 and CDR2 from the germline V gene are MNHNS and SASEGT. This CDR3 region has 13 residues. V was clipped by 4 bases and J by 4 bases, with 7 bases between them.

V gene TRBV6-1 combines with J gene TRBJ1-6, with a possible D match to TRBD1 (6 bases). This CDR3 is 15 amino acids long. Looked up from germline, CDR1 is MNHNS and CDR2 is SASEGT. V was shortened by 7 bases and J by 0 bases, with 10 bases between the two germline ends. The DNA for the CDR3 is TGTGCCAGCACTCTGGACAGCTCCTATAATTCACCCCTCCACTTT. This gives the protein CASTLDSSYNSPLHF.

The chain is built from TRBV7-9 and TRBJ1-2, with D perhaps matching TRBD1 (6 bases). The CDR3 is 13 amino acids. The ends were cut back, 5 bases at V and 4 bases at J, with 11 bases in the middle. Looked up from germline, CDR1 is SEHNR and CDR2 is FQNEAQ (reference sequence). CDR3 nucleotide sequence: TGTGCCAGCAGCCCAGGGGACCTCTATGGCTACACCTTC. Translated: CASSPGDLYGYTF.

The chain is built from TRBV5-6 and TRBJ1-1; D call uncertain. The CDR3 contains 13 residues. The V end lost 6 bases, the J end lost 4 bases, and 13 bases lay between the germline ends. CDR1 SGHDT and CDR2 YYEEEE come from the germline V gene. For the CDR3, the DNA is TGTGCCAGCACCGGAATTAACCCCACTGAAGCTTTCTTT. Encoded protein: CASTGINPTEAFF. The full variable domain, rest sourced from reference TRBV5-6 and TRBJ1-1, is DAGVTQSPTHLIKTRGQQVTLRCSPKSGHDTVSWYQQALGQGPQFIFQYYEEEERQRGNFPDRFSGHQFPNYSSELNVNALLLGDSALYLCASTGINPTEAFFGQGTRLTVV.

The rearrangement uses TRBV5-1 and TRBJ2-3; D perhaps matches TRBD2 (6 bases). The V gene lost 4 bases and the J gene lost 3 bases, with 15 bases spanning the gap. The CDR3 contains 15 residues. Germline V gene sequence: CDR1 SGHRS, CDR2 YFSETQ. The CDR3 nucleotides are TGCGCCAGCAGCACCACGACTAGTAGAACAGATACGCAGTATTTT. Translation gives CASSTTTSRTDTQYF. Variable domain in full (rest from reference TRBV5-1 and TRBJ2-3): KAGVTQTPRYLIKTRGQQVTLSCSPISGHRSVSWYQQTPGQGLQFLFEYFSETQRNKGNFPGRFSGRQFSNSRSEMNVSTLELGDSALYLCASSTTTSRTDTQYFGPGTRLTVL.

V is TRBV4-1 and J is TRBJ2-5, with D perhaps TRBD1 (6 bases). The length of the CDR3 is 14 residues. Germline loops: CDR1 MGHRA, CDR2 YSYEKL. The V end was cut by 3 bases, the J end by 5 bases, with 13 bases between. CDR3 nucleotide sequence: TGCGCCAGCAGCCATGACAGGTTCGAGGAGACCCAGTACTTC. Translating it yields CASSHDRFEETQYF.

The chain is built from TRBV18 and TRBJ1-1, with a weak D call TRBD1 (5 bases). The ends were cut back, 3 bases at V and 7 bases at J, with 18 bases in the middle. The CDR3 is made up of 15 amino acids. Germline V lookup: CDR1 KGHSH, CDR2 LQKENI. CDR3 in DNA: TGTGCCAGCTCACCGAATCGGGGCAGGGAGATTGAAGCTTTCTTT. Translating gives CASSPNRGREIEAFF.

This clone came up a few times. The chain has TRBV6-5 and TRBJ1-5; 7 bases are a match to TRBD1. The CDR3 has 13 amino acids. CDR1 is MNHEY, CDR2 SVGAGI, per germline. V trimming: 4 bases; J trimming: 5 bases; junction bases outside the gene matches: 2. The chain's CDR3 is CASSSQGDQPQHF. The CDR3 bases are TGTGCCAGCAGTTCTCAGGGGGATCAGCCCCAGCATTTT.

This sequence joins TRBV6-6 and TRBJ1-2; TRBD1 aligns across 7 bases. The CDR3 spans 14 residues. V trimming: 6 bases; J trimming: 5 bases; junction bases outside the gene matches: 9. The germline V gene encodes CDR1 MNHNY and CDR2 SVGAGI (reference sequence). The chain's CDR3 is CASRSAGGHYGYTF. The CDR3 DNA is TGTGCCAGCAGGAGTGCAGGGGGACATTATGGCTACACCTTC.

CDR3 DNA: TGTGCCAGCAGTCCCCGACAGGGGGCGGGTGGCTACACCTTC. Its protein is CASSPRQGAGGYTF. The chain is built from TRBV6-6 and TRBJ1-2; 10 bases agree with TRBD1. Unmatched junction bases numbered 7, after V lost 5 bases and J lost 7 bases. CDR1 and CDR2 (germline): MNHNY, SVGAGI (reference sequence). The CDR3 sequence is 14 residues long.

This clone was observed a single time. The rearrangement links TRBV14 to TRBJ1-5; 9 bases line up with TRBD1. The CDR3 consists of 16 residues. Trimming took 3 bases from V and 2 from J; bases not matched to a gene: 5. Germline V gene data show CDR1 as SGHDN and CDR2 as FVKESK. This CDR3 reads CASSHLTGGGNQPQHF. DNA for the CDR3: TGTGCCAGCAGCCACCTGACAGGGGGAGGCAATCAGCCCCAGCATTTT.

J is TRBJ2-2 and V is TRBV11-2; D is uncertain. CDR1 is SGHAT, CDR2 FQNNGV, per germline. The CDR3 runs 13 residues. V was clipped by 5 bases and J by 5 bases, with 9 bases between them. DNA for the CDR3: TGTGCCAGCAGCCCTGTGAGAACCGGGGAGCTGTTTTTT. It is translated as CASSPVRTGELFF.

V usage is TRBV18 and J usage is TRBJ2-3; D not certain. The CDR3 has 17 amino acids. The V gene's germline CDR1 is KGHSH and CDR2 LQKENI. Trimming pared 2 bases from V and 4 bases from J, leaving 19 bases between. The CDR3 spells CASSPSLTVSRADTQYF. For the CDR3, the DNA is TGTGCCAGCTCACCATCCCTTACAGTGTCTAGGGCAGATACGCAGTATTTT.

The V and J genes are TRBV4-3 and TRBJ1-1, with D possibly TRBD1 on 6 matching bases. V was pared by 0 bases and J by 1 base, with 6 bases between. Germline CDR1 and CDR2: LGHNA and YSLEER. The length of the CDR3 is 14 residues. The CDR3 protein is CASSQEQGNTEAFF. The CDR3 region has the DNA TGCGCCAGCAGCCAAGAACAGGGGAACACTGAAGCTTTCTTT.

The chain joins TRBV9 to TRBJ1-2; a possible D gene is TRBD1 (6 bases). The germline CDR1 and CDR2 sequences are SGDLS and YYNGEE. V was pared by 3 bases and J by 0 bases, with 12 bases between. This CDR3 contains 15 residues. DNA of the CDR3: TGTGCCAGCAGCGGCGACAGGACGTCTAACTATGGCTACACCTTC. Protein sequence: CASSGDRTSNYGYTF.

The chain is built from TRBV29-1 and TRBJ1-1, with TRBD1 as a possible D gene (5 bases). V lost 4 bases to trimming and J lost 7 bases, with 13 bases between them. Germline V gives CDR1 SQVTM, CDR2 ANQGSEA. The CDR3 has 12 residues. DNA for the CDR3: TGCAGCGTTGGGGACCGTCGCTATGAAGCTTTCTTT. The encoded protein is CSVGDRRYEAFF.

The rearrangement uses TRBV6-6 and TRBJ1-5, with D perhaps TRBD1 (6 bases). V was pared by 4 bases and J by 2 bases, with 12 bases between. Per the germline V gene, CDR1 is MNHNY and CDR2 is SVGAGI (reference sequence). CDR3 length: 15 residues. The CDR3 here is CASSLGGQGNQPQHF. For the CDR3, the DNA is TGTGCCAGCAGTTTAGGGGGTCAGGGCAATCAGCCCCAGCATTTT.